Only a few counts were recorded for the clone carrying this T cell receptor beta chain. Its antigen is still unknown. These data are taken from a study of beta chain features in type 1 diabetes. Study-level findings and limits: For Type 1 diabetes patients, all four CD4+ subsets carried TCRB CDR3s that were moderately but significantly shorter.

The investigators reverse transcribed all of the isolated RNA, so they sequenced expressed TCRB transcripts. Clones were read by immunoSEQ multiplex PCR, and TCRdb kept only the in-frame ones, dropping some. Among about 260,000 clones listed, about 20% were seen once. Sequencing input: naive CD4+ T cells from blood. The clonotype originates from a woman in her thirties or forties with type 1 diabetes.

The CDR3 region is CASSGLAGSYNEQFF. The CDR3, as DNA: TGTGCCAGCTCAGGACTAGCGGGAAGTTACAATGAGCAGTTCTTC. This chain joins TRBV18 and TRBJ2-1; 12 nucleotides agree with TRBD2. The CDR3 runs 15 residues. V shed 5 bases and J 4 bases; nucleotides not matched to a gene: 3. Germline-derived CDR1 and CDR2 are KGHSH and LQKENI.